The 20 T cell receptor beta chains given below trace back to one sample, sequenced in a study of blood T cell repertoires in COVID-19. Libraries were prepared by immunoSEQ multiplex PCR; TCRdb keeps only in-frame clonotypes and omits some of them. The sample holds about 270,000 clones, more than 75% seen once. Sequenced sample: PBMCs or T cells enriched from blood (not recorded which). The receptors were sampled from a woman between 55 and 75 years old in a cohort exposed to, infected with or recovered from COVID-19 (not recorded which).

The CDR3 nucleotides are TGCGCCAGCAGCTTGGGTGAACTAGCCAAAAACATTCAGTACTTC. Translation gives CASSLGELAKNIQYF. V usage is TRBV5-1 and J usage is TRBJ2-4; D call uncertain. The CDR3 loop spans 15 amino acids. V dropped 0 bases and J dropped 0 bases, with 7 bases sitting between them. Germline V gene lookup returns CDR1 SGHRS and CDR2 YFSETQ.

This rearrangement joins TRBV2 to TRBJ2-1, with TRBD2 matching 10 bases. The CDR3 runs 13 residues. The V and J ends lost 9 bases and 15 bases, in that order; junction bases with no gene match: 14. Germline V CDR1 and CDR2: SNHLY, FYNNEI. The CDR3 DNA reads as TGTGCCAGTCATCGTCCCGGGACTAGCGATCTGTTCTTC. Translated, it gives CASHRPGTSDLFF.

This clone came up once. This chain links TRBV23-1 with TRBJ1-5; D remains unclear. TRBV23-1 is recorded as an ORF, its role being uncertain. The V end lost 7 bases, the J end lost 7 bases, and 11 bases lay between the germline ends. This CDR3 is 12 amino acids long. CDR3 region: CASIPLGQPQHF. CDR3 DNA sequence: TGCGCCAGCATCCCTCTCGGGCAGCCCCAGCATTTT.

The chain has TRBV2 and TRBJ1-2; tentatively, D is TRBD1 (6 bases). This CDR3 is 15 amino acids long. The V gene lost 1 base and the J gene lost 8 bases, with 17 bases spanning the gap. Germline-derived CDR1 and CDR2 are SNHLY and FYNNEI. CDR3 region: CASSEVDTTGGGYTF. DNA of the CDR3: TGTGCCAGCAGTGAAGTAGATACGACAGGCGGAGGCTACACCTTC.

The chain has TRBV2 and TRBJ1-5; perhaps TRBD1 as D (6 bases). This CDR3 spans 14 amino acids. Germline CDR1 reads SNHLY; CDR2 reads FYNNEI. V was trimmed by 4 bases and J by 7 bases, leaving 14 bases between them. CDR3 in amino acids: CASSGTVGVQPQHF. For the CDR3, the DNA is TGTGCCAGCAGTGGGACAGTAGGGGTACAGCCCCAGCATTTT.

CDR3 DNA: TGTGCCAGCAGCTCCTTTCCGGACAGGCTGAGCTATGGCTACACCTTC. This gives the protein CASSSFPDRLSYGYTF. The chain is built from TRBV11-2 and TRBJ1-2, with 7 bases identical to TRBD1. The CDR3 consists of 16 residues. V lost 4 bases and J lost 4; bases outside the gene matches: 12. CDR1 is SGHAT and CDR2 is FQNNGV in the germline V gene.

The chain links TRBV18 to TRBJ1-4; 7 positions agree with TRBD1. There are 15 residues in the CDR3. V dropped 3 bases and J dropped 4; count of bases not matched to a gene: 5. Germline V gene data show CDR1 as KGHSH and CDR2 as LQKENI. This chain's CDR3 is CASSPARQGNEKLFF. CDR3 DNA sequence: TGTGCCAGCTCACCGGCCAGACAGGGTAATGAAAAACTGTTTTTT.

This chain links TRBV6-5 with TRBJ2-3; D is ambiguous. This CDR3 region has 14 residues. Trimming took 7 bases from V and 1 from J, leaving 12 bases between them. CDR1 and CDR2 (germline): MNHEY, SVGAGI. The CDR3 DNA sequence: TGTGCCAGCACCCGTATGGCCGGCACAGATACGCAGTATTTT. This translates into CASTRMAGTDTQYF.

This clone was found once. The chain links TRBV11-2 to TRBJ2-7, with 8 bases fitting TRBD1. Germline V gene data show CDR1 as SGHAT and CDR2 as FQNNGV. The CDR3 has 15 residues. Germline trimming cut 1 base from V and 1 base from J; bases unmatched to any gene: 3. This CDR3 reads CASSLGTGPSYEQYF. CDR3 sequence (DNA): TGTGCCAGCAGCTTAGGGACAGGGCCTTCCTACGAGCAGTACTTC.

Turning to this clone: A read error may be the cause here, since a much bigger clone is one base away. The chain uses TRBV28 and TRBJ1-1; D is unclear. The CDR3 covers 11 residues. V lost 6 bases and J lost 4, with 6 bases in between. The germline V gene encodes CDR1 MDHEN and CDR2 SYDVKM. The CDR3, as DNA: TGTGCCAGCAGCCTCTCCACTGAAGCTTTCTTT. Residues: CASSLSTEAFF.

The chain employs TRBV28 and TRBJ1-2, with 8 bases identical to TRBD1. V was clipped by 4 bases and J by 7 bases; unmatched bases: 11. CDR1 MDHEN and CDR2 SYDVKM come from the germline V gene. This CDR3 comprises 15 residues. CDR3 coding DNA: TGTGCCAGCAGTTCCCTAATGGACAGGGCAAGTGGCTACACCTTC. Protein sequence: CASSSLMDRASGYTF.

The rearrangement uses TRBV30 and TRBJ2-1; the match to TRBD2 covers 12 bases. Germline V gene lookup returns CDR1 GTSNPN and CDR2 SVGIG (reference sequence). CDR3 length: 15 amino acids. The V and J ends lost 3 bases and 6 bases, in that order; junction bases with no gene match: 6. CDR3 sequence (DNA): TGTGCCTGGAGCACGGGGACTAGCGGGCGCAATGAGCAGTTCTTC. Translated, it gives CAWSTGTSGRNEQFF.

V gene TRBV6-2 or TRBV6-3 combines with J gene TRBJ1-3; 10 nucleotides match TRBD1. Trimming at V came to 0 bases and at J to 2 bases, leaving 1 base not matched to a gene. The CDR3 covers 16 residues. Germline CDR1 MNHEY, CDR2 SVGEGT. CDR3 amino acids: CASSYSGTGAGNTIYF. The DNA for the CDR3 is TGTGCCAGCAGTTACTCTGGGACAGGGGCTGGAAACACCATATATTTT.

The V gene is TRBV7-9, the J gene TRBJ1-3; D might be TRBD1 (6 bases). Trimming pared 4 bases from V and 0 bases from J, leaving 13 bases between. CDR3 length equals 16 residues. Germline CDR1 SEHNR, CDR2 FQNEAQ (reference sequence). The CDR3 coding sequence is TGTGCCAGCAGCTATGGACAGATGAGCTCTGGAAACACCATATATTTT. Its protein product is CASSYGQMSSGNTIYF. Full variable domain (rest looked up from reference TRBV7-9 and TRBJ1-3): DTGVSQNPRHKITKRGQNVTFRCDPISEHNRLYWYRQTLGQGPEFLTYFQNEAQLEKSRLLSDRFSAERPKGSFSTLEIQRTEQGDSAMYLCASSYGQMSSGNTIYFGEGSWLTVV.

The chain is built from TRBV28 and TRBJ1-6, with 7 bases fitting TRBD1. The length of the CDR3 is 15 residues. In germline, CDR1 is MDHEN, CDR2 SYDVKM. V lost 3 bases, J lost 11 bases, and 10 bases stayed unmatched. The CDR3 DNA reads TGTGCCAGCAGTTTCCTTACAGGGGCTAGGACACCCCTCCACTTT. Residues: CASSFLTGARTPLHF.

The chain recombines TRBV25-1 with TRBJ1-1; a weak D match, TRBD1 (6 bases). The length of the CDR3 is 17 residues. Germline-derived CDR1 and CDR2 are MGHDK and SYGVNS. V was shortened by 0 bases and J by 4 bases, with 18 bases between the two germline ends. CDR3 loop: CASSEYPSTGKGTEAFF. The CDR3, as DNA: TGTGCCAGCAGTGAATATCCCTCAACAGGGAAAGGCACTGAAGCTTTCTTT.

V is TRBV5-1 and J is TRBJ2-5, with D uncertain. V lost 1 base and J lost 2, with 9 bases in between. The CDR3 contains 14 residues. CDR1 SGHRS and CDR2 YFSETQ come from the germline V gene. The CDR3 protein is CASSLFTEQETQYF. The CDR3, as DNA: TGCGCCAGCAGCTTGTTTACAGAACAAGAGACCCAGTACTTC.

The rearrangement links TRBV27 to TRBJ2-1; the match to TRBD2 covers 7 bases. The V gene end was trimmed by 3 bases and the J gene end by 3 bases; junction bases not matched to a gene: 5. The CDR3 is made up of 15 amino acids. Germline V gives CDR1 MNHEY, CDR2 SMNVEV (reference sequence). This CDR3 reads CASSLAGAGYNEQFF. DNA of the CDR3: TGTGCCAGCAGTTTGGCGGGAGCAGGCTACAATGAGCAGTTCTTC.

The chain links TRBV2 to TRBJ1-6; 9 positions match TRBD1. V lost 4 bases to trimming and J lost 6 bases; unmatched junction nucleotides: 4. Germline values: CDR1 SNHLY, CDR2 FYNNEI. The CDR3 spans 15 residues. CDR3 DNA sequence: TGTGCCAGCAGTGGAAAGGGACAGGGTAATTCACCCCTCCACTTT. Translation: CASSGKGQGNSPLHF.

This sequence joins TRBV7-3 and TRBJ2-7; the match to TRBD1 covers 8 bases. Per the germline V gene, CDR1 is SGHTA and CDR2 is FQGTGA. The CDR3 contains 18 residues. Losses at the gene ends were 4 bases for V and 0 bases for J; bases not matched to a gene: 14. As DNA, the CDR3 is TGTGCCAGCAGCTCCCGAACTTACCGGGACAGGACCTCCTACGAGCAGTACTTC. This translates into CASSSRTYRDRTSYEQYF.